One sample yielded the 11 T cell receptor beta chains listed below, sequenced in a study of Ad26.COV2.S vaccination and SARS-CoV-2 variants. Repertoires were generated with immunoSEQ multiplex PCR, while TCRdb's copy carries only in-frame clones and drops some. The repertoire holds 380,000 or so clones, with 70% to 90% as singletons. Documented treatment: roughly 20 received Ad26.COV2.S at low or high dose, single or two shots; several received placebo; per-sample allocation not given. Day 63 after the first injection of vaccine or placebo was the sampling time. This specimen was peripheral blood, taken in a trial of Ad26.COV2.S vaccine versus placebo. The receptors come from a person aged 18-65 years who received the Ad26.COV2.S COVID-19 vaccine or a placebo.

The gene calls are TRBV6-5 and TRBJ2-5; the D is unclear. Trimming cost V 7 bases and J 7 bases, with 16 bases left between them. The CDR3 length is 13 residues. CDR1 is MNHEY, CDR2 SVGAGI, per germline. Here the CDR3 reads CASNKDPLSTQYF. CDR3 nucleotide sequence: TGTGCCAGCAATAAAGACCCTCTATCGACCCAGTACTTC.

This clone was found once. V and J are TRBV5-4 and TRBJ1-5, with 9 positions matching TRBD1. The V and J ends lost 4 bases and 6 bases, in that order; junction bases with no gene match: 5. Germline CDR1 SGHNT, CDR2 YYREEE (reference sequence). The CDR3 length is 14 residues. CDR3 DNA: TGTGCCAGCAGCCTACAGGGGGCGAGTCAGCCCCAGCATTTT. Amino acid sequence: CASSLQGASQPQHF.

The chain is built from TRBV29-1 and TRBJ2-5, with TRBD2 matching 13 bases. Germline V gene lookup returns CDR1 SQVTM and CDR2 ANQGSEA. The CDR3 extends over 14 amino acids. Trimming at V came to 6 bases and at J to 2 bases, leaving 3 bases not matched to a gene. CDR3 amino acids: CSVAGLAGQETQYF. The DNA of the CDR3 is TGCAGCGTCGCGGGACTAGCGGGACAAGAGACCCAGTACTTC.

This clone showed up just a few times. The chain employs TRBV7-2 and TRBJ2-7; the D is unclear. This CDR3 region has 13 residues. V was trimmed by 1 base and J by 5 bases, leaving 9 bases between them. The germline CDR1 and CDR2 sequences are SGHTA and FQGNSA. CDR3 sequence reads: CASSLGGINEQYF. DNA for the CDR3: TGTGCCAGCAGCTTAGGGGGTATAAACGAGCAGTACTTC. The full variable domain, with the rest looked up from reference TRBV7-2 and TRBJ2-7, is GAGVSQSPSNKVTEKGKDVELRCDPISGHTALYWYRQSLGQGLEFLIYFQGNSAPDKSGLPSDRFSAERTGGSVSTLTIQRTQQEDSAVYLCASSLGGINEQYFGPGTRLTVT.

This clone has just one count. As DNA, the CDR3 is TGTGCCAGCAGTGAAACTAGCGGGGGTTCCTACAATGAGCAGTTCTTC. Translated: CASSETSGGSYNEQFF. The chain recombines TRBV2 with TRBJ2-1; 11 bases align to TRBD2. V dropped 2 bases and J dropped 1; count of bases not matched to a gene: 1. The CDR3 spans 16 residues. CDR1 SNHLY and CDR2 FYNNEI come from the germline V gene.

The genes are TRBV19 and TRBJ2-1, with unresolved D. The CDR3 totals 15 residues. V lost 7 bases and J 9 bases, leaving 22 bases between the germline ends. The germline V gene has CDR1 LNHDA and CDR2 SQIVND (reference sequence). The CDR3 loop reads CASTPQAAPLPEQFF. The DNA for the CDR3 is TGTGCCAGTACCCCCCAGGCTGCCCCTCTCCCTGAGCAGTTCTTC.

This clone was recorded only once. The V call is TRBV4-1, the J call TRBJ2-7; 9 positions match TRBD2. V gave up 1 base and J gave up 4 bases; unmatched junction bases: 8. The CDR3 runs to 16 residues. Germline CDR1 MGHRA, CDR2 YSYEKL. Here the CDR3 DNA reads TGCGCCAGCAGCCAAGCGCCGGGACTAGCTGTATACGAGCAGTACTTC. Encoded protein: CASSQAPGLAVYEQYF.

The rearrangement links TRBV19 to TRBJ2-1, with a weak D call TRBD2 (6 bases). The ends were cut back, 3 bases at V and 9 bases at J, with 15 bases in the middle. CDR3 size: 14 residues. Germline V gene sequence: CDR1 LNHDA, CDR2 SQIVND (reference sequence). For the CDR3, the DNA is TGTGCCAGTAGTATGGACGGGAGTCACCGTGAGCAGTTCTTC. This codes for CASSMDGSHREQFF.

The chain carries TRBV19 and TRBJ2-1, with 7 nucleotides matching TRBD1. Trimming at V came to 5 bases and at J to 6 bases, leaving 7 bases not matched to a gene. The CDR3 contains 14 residues. Germline CDR1 and CDR2: LNHDA and SQIVND (reference sequence). The CDR3 nucleotides read TGTGCCAGTAGTCTCCTGACAGGGACCAATGAGCAGTTCTTC. Protein sequence: CASSLLTGTNEQFF.

The chain employs TRBV7-2 and TRBJ2-7; D perhaps matches TRBD2 (5 bases). The ends were cut back, 3 bases at V and 9 bases at J, with 18 bases in the middle. The germline V gene has CDR1 SGHTA and CDR2 FQGNSA. The CDR3 extends over 14 amino acids. This CDR3 reads CASSFDYIPTGQYF. In nucleotides, the CDR3 is TGTGCCAGCAGCTTCGACTACATTCCTACGGGGCAGTACTTC.

The V call is TRBV21-1, the J call TRBJ2-7; TRBD1 is taken as the D call from the table, unchecked against the DNA. TRBV21-1 is shown as a pseudogene. This CDR3 comprises 13 residues. CDR3 DNA: TGTGCCAAACCCGACAGGGGAGACTACGAGCAGTACTTC. It encodes CAKPDRGDYEQYF.